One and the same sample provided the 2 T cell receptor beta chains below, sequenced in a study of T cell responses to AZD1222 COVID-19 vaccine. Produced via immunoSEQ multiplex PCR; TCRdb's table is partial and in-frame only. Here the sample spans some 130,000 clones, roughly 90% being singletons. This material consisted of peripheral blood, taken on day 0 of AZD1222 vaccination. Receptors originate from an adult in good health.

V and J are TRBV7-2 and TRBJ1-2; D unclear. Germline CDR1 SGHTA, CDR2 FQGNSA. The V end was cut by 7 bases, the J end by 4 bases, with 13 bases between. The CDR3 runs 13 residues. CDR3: CASTPRWGYGYTF. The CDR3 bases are TGTGCCAGCACCCCCCGGTGGGGCTATGGCTACACCTTC.

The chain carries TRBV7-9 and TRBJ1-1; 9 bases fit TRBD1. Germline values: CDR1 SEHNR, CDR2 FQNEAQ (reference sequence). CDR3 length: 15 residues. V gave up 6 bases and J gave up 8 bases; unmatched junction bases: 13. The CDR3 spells CASSQSGTGLSEAFF. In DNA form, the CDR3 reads TGTGCCAGCAGTCAGTCCGGGACAGGGCTTTCAGAAGCTTTCTTT. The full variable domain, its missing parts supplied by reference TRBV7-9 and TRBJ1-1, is DTGVSQNPRHKITKRGQNVTFRCDPISEHNRLYWYRQTLGQGPEFLTYFQNEAQLEKSRLLSDRFSAERPKGSFSTLEIQRTEQGDSAMYLCASSQSGTGLSEAFFGQGTRLTVV.